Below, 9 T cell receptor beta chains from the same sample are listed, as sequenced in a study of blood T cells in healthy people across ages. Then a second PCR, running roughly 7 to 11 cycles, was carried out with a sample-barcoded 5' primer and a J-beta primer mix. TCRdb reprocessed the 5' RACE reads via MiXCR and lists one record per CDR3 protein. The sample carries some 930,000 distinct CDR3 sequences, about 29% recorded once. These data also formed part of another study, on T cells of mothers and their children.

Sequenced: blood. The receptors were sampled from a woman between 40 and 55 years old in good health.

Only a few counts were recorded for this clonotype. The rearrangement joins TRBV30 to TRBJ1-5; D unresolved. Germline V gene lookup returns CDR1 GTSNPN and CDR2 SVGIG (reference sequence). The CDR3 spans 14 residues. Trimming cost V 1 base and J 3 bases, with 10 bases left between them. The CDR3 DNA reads TGTGCCTGGAGTGGAATTACCGACAATCAGCCCCAGCATTTT. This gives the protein CAWSGITDNQPQHF. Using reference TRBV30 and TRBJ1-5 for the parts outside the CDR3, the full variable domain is SQTIHQWPATLVQPVGSPLSLECTVEGTSNPNLYWYRQAAGRGLQLLFYSVGIGQISSEVPQNLSASRPQDRQFILSSKKLLLSDSGFYLCAWSGITDNQPQHFGDGTRLSIL.

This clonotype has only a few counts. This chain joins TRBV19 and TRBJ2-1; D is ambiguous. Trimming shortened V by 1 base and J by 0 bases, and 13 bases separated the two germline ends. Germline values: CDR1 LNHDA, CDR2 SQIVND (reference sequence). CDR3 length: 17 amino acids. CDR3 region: CASSIGTLQSSYNEQFF. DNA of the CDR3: TGTGCCAGTAGTATAGGAACTCTCCAGAGCTCCTACAATGAGCAGTTCTTC.

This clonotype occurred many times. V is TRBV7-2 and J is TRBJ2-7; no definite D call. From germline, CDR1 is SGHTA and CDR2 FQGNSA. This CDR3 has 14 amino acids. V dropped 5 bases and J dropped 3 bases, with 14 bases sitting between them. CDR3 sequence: CASSPTYNDYEQYF. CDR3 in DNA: TGTGCCAGCAGCCCGACCTACAACGACTACGAGCAGTACTTC.

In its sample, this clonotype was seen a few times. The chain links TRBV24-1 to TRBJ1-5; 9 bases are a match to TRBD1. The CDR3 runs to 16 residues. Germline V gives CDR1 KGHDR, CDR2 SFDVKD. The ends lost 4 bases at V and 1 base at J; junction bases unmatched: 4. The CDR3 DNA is TGTGCCACCAGTGAGGGACAGGGTGGAAGCAATCAGCCCCAGCATTTT. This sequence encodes CATSEGQGGSNQPQHF.

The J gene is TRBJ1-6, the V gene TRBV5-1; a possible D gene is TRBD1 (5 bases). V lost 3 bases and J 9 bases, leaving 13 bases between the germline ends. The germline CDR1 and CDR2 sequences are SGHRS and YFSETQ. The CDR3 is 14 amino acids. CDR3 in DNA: TGCGCCAGCAGCTCCGGGGGAGAGGGTTCACCCCTCCACTTT. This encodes CASSSGGEGSPLHF.

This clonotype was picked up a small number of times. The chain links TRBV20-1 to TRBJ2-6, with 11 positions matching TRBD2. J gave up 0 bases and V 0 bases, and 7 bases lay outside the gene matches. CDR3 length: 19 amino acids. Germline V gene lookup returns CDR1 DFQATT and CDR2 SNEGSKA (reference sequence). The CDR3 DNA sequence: TGCAGTGCTAGAGATTCACCTAGCGGGGGGCTCTCTGGGGCCAACGTCCTGACTTTC. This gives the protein CSARDSPSGGLSGANVLTF.

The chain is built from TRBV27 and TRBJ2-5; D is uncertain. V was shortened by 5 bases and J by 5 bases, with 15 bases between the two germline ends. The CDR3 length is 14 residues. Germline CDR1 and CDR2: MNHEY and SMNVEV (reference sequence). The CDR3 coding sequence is TGTGCCAGCAGTCCCCTACCTACAAGGGAGACCCAGTACTTC. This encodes CASSPLPTRETQYF.

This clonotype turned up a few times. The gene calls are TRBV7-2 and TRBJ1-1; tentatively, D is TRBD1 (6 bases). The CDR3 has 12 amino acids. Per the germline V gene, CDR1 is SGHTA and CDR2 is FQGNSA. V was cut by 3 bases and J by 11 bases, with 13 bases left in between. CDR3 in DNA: TGTGCCAGCAGCTTTGGAAGGGGGGATGCTTTCTTT. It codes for CASSFGRGDAFF.

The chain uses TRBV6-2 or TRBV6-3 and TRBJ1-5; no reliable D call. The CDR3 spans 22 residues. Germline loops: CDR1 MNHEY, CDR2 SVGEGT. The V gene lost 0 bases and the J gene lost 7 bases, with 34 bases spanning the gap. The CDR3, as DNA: TGTGCCAGCAGTTACTCGCTACCGGCCAACGAGGGTGATTACGGCAGTATGCAGCCCCAGCATTTT. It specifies CASSYSLPANEGDYGSMQPQHF.